This T cell receptor (beta chain) emerged from a study of T cells after yellow fever vaccination. The table lists this clonotype with a few counts. A single record per CDR3 protein comes from TCRdb applying MiXCR to the 5' RACE reads. The table shows 300,000 or so distinct CDR3 sequences, with around 3.9% occurring only once. This sequence was found in a man younger than 30 who received the YFV17D yellow fever vaccine. The sequencing used PBMCs, collected 5 days after the yellow fever booster vaccination.

CDR3 bases: TGCGCCAGCTCCACTAGCGGGGGTTTCGGCAATGAGCAGTTCTTC. Translation gives CASSTSGGFGNEQFF. This chain uses TRBV5-1 with TRBJ2-1, with TRBD2 matching over 11 bases. V gave up 7 bases and J gave up 6 bases; unmatched junction bases: 9. Germline loops: CDR1 SGHRS, CDR2 YFSETQ. The CDR3 extends over 15 amino acids.